A selection of T cell receptor beta chains follows, all from one sample in a study of blood T cell repertoires in COVID-19. The method was immunoSEQ multiplex PCR; TCRdb's version includes in-frame clones alone and lacks a portion of them. The sample carries hundreds of thousands of clones, 70% to 90% recorded once. The sequenced sample consisted of PBMCs or T cells enriched from blood (not recorded which). Source of these receptors: a man aged 30-40 years who had recovered from COVID-19. Both conserved end residues are part of each CDR3. A D gene is named only where the DNA matches it firmly. Rows give clone size only sometimes, using once, few, many, or a class for an expanded clone.

d_call: NA
j_call: TRBJ1-4
v_call: TRBV7-9
clone_size: NA
cdr3_nt: TGTGCCAGCAGCTTAGCCTGGAGCGGTGAAAAACTGTTTTTT
cdr3_aa: CASSLAWSGEKLFF

d_call: TRBD2
j_call: TRBJ2-1
v_call: TRBV30
clone_size: NA
cdr3_nt: TGTGCCTGGAGTACTAGCGGGGGGTTCGATGAGCAGTTCTTC
cdr3_aa: CAWSTSGGFDEQFF

d_call: NA
j_call: TRBJ2-2
v_call: TRBV15
clone_size: NA
cdr3_nt: TGTGCCACCAGCAGAGGACAGGGGAGGGCCGGGGAGCTGTTTTTT
cdr3_aa: CATSRGQGRAGELFF

d_call: NA
j_call: TRBJ1-5
v_call: TRBV19
clone_size: once
cdr3_nt: TGTGCCAGTAGCCTCGGTAGCAATCAGCCCCAGCATTTT
cdr3_aa: CASSLGSNQPQHF

d_call: NA
j_call: TRBJ1-1
v_call: TRBV5-1
clone_size: NA
cdr3_nt: TGCGCCAGCCGGGGTGCCGGGAACACTGAAGCTTTCTTT
cdr3_aa: CASRGAGNTEAFF

d_call: TRBD2
j_call: TRBJ2-3
v_call: TRBV5-4
clone_size: NA
cdr3_nt: TGTGCCAGCAGACCGGGACTAGCCTCAGATACGCAGTATTTT
cdr3_aa: CASRPGLASDTQYF

d_call: NA
j_call: TRBJ2-4
v_call: TRBV15
clone_size: NA
cdr3_nt: TGTGCCACCAGCAGGAAACAGAGAGCCAAAAACATTCAGTACTTC
cdr3_aa: CATSRKQRAKNIQYF

d_call: TRBD2
j_call: TRBJ2-3
v_call: TRBV5-4
clone_size: NA
cdr3_nt: TGTGCCAGCAGCTTGAAGCTAGCGGGCACAGATACGCAGTATTTT
cdr3_aa: CASSLKLAGTDTQYF

d_call: NA
j_call: TRBJ1-1
v_call: TRBV3-1/TRBV3-2
clone_size: NA
cdr3_nt: TGTGCCAGCGTGGGAACAGGGAATTTAGGGTCGGGAGCTTTCTTT
cdr3_aa: CASVGTGNLGSGAFF

d_call: TRBD1
j_call: TRBJ2-1
v_call: TRBV30
clone_size: NA
cdr3_nt: TGTGCCTGGGACGCCGGGACAGGGTATACGGATGAGCAGTTCTTC
cdr3_aa: CAWDAGTGYTDEQFF

d_call: TRBD2
j_call: TRBJ2-1
v_call: TRBV7-7
clone_size: NA
cdr3_nt: TGTGCTAGCAGCAAGGGACTAGCCTACAATGAGCAGTTCTTC
cdr3_aa: CASSKGLAYNEQFF

d_call: TRBD2
j_call: TRBJ2-5
v_call: TRBV7-8
clone_size: NA
cdr3_nt: TGTGCCAGCAGCCCAAGAGCGGGACCGAGAGAGGCCCAGTACTTC
cdr3_aa: CASSPRAGPREAQYF

d_call: NA
j_call: TRBJ2-7
v_call: TRBV24-1
clone_size: NA
cdr3_nt: TGTGCCACCAGTTCCACAACTGAGCGGCAGTACTTC
cdr3_aa: CATSSTTERQYF

d_call: TRBD2
j_call: TRBJ2-5
v_call: TRBV5-1
clone_size: once
cdr3_nt: TGCGCCAGCAGCTTGTGGCTTCGCGGGGGGGCCGATGAGACCCAGTACTTC
cdr3_aa: CASSLWLRGGADETQYF

d_call: NA
j_call: TRBJ2-5
v_call: TRBV10-3
clone_size: once
cdr3_nt: TGTGCCATCAGTGAGGGACAAATTAAAGAGACCCAGTACTTC
cdr3_aa: CAISEGQIKETQYF

d_call: NA
j_call: TRBJ1-1
v_call: TRBV6-1
clone_size: NA
cdr3_nt: TGTGCCAGCAGTGAAGGGAGCAGCATGAACACTGAAGCTTTCTTT
cdr3_aa: CASSEGSSMNTEAFF

d_call: NA
j_call: TRBJ2-2
v_call: TRBV4-2
clone_size: NA
cdr3_nt: TGTGCCAGCAGCCAAGGCGCGATCGCCGGGGAGCTGTTTTTT
cdr3_aa: CASSQGAIAGELFF

d_call: TRBD1
j_call: TRBJ2-5
v_call: TRBV13
clone_size: once
cdr3_nt: TGTGCCAGCAGCGCGGGACAGGGGGCAAAGACCCAGTACTTC
cdr3_aa: CASSAGQGAKTQYF

d_call: NA
j_call: TRBJ2-6
v_call: TRBV6-2/TRBV6-3
clone_size: NA
cdr3_nt: TGTGCCAGCAGTTACACAAGCTCTGGGGCCAACGTCCTGACTTTC
cdr3_aa: CASSYTSSGANVLTF

d_call: NA
j_call: TRBJ2-3
v_call: TRBV29-1
clone_size: NA
cdr3_nt: TGCAGCGTCCTCAGAGGCAGGGGGGCAGATACGCAGTATTTT
cdr3_aa: CSVLRGRGADTQYF

d_call: NA
j_call: TRBJ2-5
v_call: TRBV7-7
clone_size: NA
cdr3_nt: TGTGCGACCGGGACAAATACTCAAGAGACCCAGTACTTC
cdr3_aa: CATGTNTQETQYF

d_call: NA
j_call: TRBJ2-7
v_call: TRBV5-1
clone_size: few
cdr3_nt: TGCGCCAGCAGCTTGGTACCAGGGGTTAGTAACGAGCAGTACTTC
cdr3_aa: CASSLVPGVSNEQYF

d_call: TRBD2
j_call: TRBJ2-3
v_call: TRBV10-3
clone_size: NA
cdr3_nt: TGTGCCATCAGTGAGTCCGTGAGTAGCGGGGGGCCCTGGGATACGCAGTATTTT
cdr3_aa: CAISESVSSGGPWDTQYF

d_call: NA
j_call: TRBJ1-1
v_call: TRBV6-4
clone_size: NA
cdr3_nt: TGTGCCAGCAGTAGGGAGGTGGGCACTGAAGCTTTCTTT
cdr3_aa: CASSREVGTEAFF

d_call: NA
j_call: TRBJ1-1
v_call: TRBV19
clone_size: few
cdr3_nt: TGTGCCAGTAGTGACAGGCCGAACACTGAAGCTTTCTTT
cdr3_aa: CASSDRPNTEAFF

d_call: NA
j_call: TRBJ1-2
v_call: TRBV7-2
clone_size: NA
cdr3_nt: TGTGCCAGCAGCTTTTCGACAGAGAGGGGCTACACCTTC
cdr3_aa: CASSFSTERGYTF

d_call: TRBD1
j_call: TRBJ1-1
v_call: TRBV11-2
clone_size: once
cdr3_nt: TGTGCCAGCAGCTTTGGTTCAGGGGGCACTGAAGCTTTCTTT
cdr3_aa: CASSFGSGGTEAFF

d_call: NA
j_call: TRBJ1-1
v_call: TRBV7-9
clone_size: NA
cdr3_nt: TGTGCCAGCAGCCGATCAGGTGACGCTGAAGCTTTCTTT
cdr3_aa: CASSRSGDAEAFF

d_call: NA
j_call: TRBJ1-2
v_call: TRBV19
clone_size: NA
cdr3_nt: TGTGCCAGTAGTCTGACTGAGAGCTATGGCTACACCTTC
cdr3_aa: CASSLTESYGYTF

d_call: TRBD1
j_call: TRBJ2-5
v_call: TRBV27
clone_size: once
cdr3_nt: TGTGCCAGCAGTAAACAGGGGTACCAAGAGACCCAGTACTTC
cdr3_aa: CASSKQGYQETQYF

d_call: NA
j_call: TRBJ1-2
v_call: TRBV11-2
clone_size: few
cdr3_nt: TGTGCCAGCAGCTTGCGGACTTATGGCTACACCTTC
cdr3_aa: CASSLRTYGYTF

d_call: TRBD2
j_call: TRBJ2-3
v_call: TRBV3-1/TRBV3-2
clone_size: NA
cdr3_nt: TGTGCCAGCAGCCAAAGAGTCGTGCCGGGAGGCCGGGATACGCAGTATTTT
cdr3_aa: CASSQRVVPGGRDTQYF

d_call: NA
j_call: TRBJ2-7
v_call: TRBV20-1
clone_size: NA
cdr3_nt: TGCAGTGCTAGGGGTCCGACAAGTCAGTACTTC
cdr3_aa: CSARGPTSQYF

d_call: NA
j_call: TRBJ1-2
v_call: TRBV29-1
clone_size: NA
cdr3_nt: TGCAGCGGGTTAGGGGCCAACTATGGCTACACCTTC
cdr3_aa: CSGLGANYGYTF

d_call: NA
j_call: TRBJ1-1
v_call: TRBV9
clone_size: NA
cdr3_nt: TGTGCCAGCAGCCCCACCTTGGGGGGGCAGGCCACTGAAGCTTTCTTT
cdr3_aa: CASSPTLGGQATEAFF

d_call: TRBD1
j_call: TRBJ1-1
v_call: TRBV6-5
clone_size: NA
cdr3_nt: TGTGCCAGCAGTTACTCAATGACAGGGCGAACTGAAGCTTTCTTT
cdr3_aa: CASSYSMTGRTEAFF

d_call: NA
j_call: TRBJ1-4
v_call: TRBV9
clone_size: NA
cdr3_nt: TGTGCCAGCAGCCAACAGGGTGCTAATGAAAAACTGTTTTTT
cdr3_aa: CASSQQGANEKLFF

d_call: TRBD2
j_call: TRBJ2-5
v_call: TRBV12-3/TRBV12-4
clone_size: NA
cdr3_nt: TGTGCCAGCAGTTTTAGCGGGGGAGAGACCCAGTACTTC
cdr3_aa: CASSFSGGETQYF

d_call: NA
j_call: TRBJ1-2
v_call: TRBV3-1/TRBV3-2
clone_size: NA
cdr3_nt: TGTGCCAGCAGCATGCGGACAGTCCGGGATGTTACCTTC
cdr3_aa: CASSMRTVRDVTF

d_call: TRBD1
j_call: TRBJ1-1
v_call: TRBV10-1
clone_size: NA
cdr3_nt: TGCGCCAGCACCGCGACAGGGGGGGACACTGAAGCTTTCTTT
cdr3_aa: CASTATGGDTEAFF

d_call: TRBD2
j_call: TRBJ2-3
v_call: TRBV7-9
clone_size: few
cdr3_nt: TGTGCCAGCGTACAGACTAGCCGGGGCACAGATACGCAGTATTTT
cdr3_aa: CASVQTSRGTDTQYF

d_call: TRBD1
j_call: TRBJ1-2
v_call: TRBV4-1
clone_size: NA
cdr3_nt: TGCGCCAGCAGCCAAGTAGGGACAGACTATGGCTACACCTTC
cdr3_aa: CASSQVGTDYGYTF

d_call: NA
j_call: TRBJ2-7
v_call: TRBV5-4
clone_size: NA
cdr3_nt: TGTGCCAGCAGCTTGGCGGCAGGGGAGCAGTACTTC
cdr3_aa: CASSLAAGEQYF

d_call: TRBD1
j_call: TRBJ2-1
v_call: TRBV10-3
clone_size: NA
cdr3_nt: TGTGCCATCAGTGATTGGGAGACTGGACAGGGGTCCTACAATGAGCAGTTCTTC
cdr3_aa: CAISDWETGQGSYNEQFF

d_call: TRBD1
j_call: TRBJ1-1
v_call: TRBV4-1
clone_size: NA
cdr3_nt: TGCGCCAGCAGCCAAGGACAGGGACCTGGGGGGACTGAAGCTTTCTTT
cdr3_aa: CASSQGQGPGGTEAFF

d_call: NA
j_call: TRBJ1-1
v_call: TRBV30
clone_size: NA
cdr3_nt: TGTGCCTGGAGTGTCGAGGGTAACACTGAAGCTTTCTTT
cdr3_aa: CAWSVEGNTEAFF

d_call: NA
j_call: TRBJ2-7
v_call: TRBV19
clone_size: once
cdr3_nt: TGTGCCAGTAGTACCGGCAGTGGAGGGGCAGACTACGAGCAGTACTTC
cdr3_aa: CASSTGSGGADYEQYF

d_call: NA
j_call: TRBJ2-7
v_call: TRBV4-2
clone_size: NA
cdr3_nt: TGTGCCAGCAGCCTCCAAGAGGGGCAGGGGCTGGTGCAGTACTTC
cdr3_aa: CASSLQEGQGLVQYF

d_call: TRBD2
j_call: TRBJ2-7
v_call: TRBV6-5
clone_size: NA
cdr3_nt: TGTGCCAGCAGAAGGACTAGCGGGATATCCTACGAGCAGTACTTC
cdr3_aa: CASRRTSGISYEQYF

d_call: TRBD1
j_call: TRBJ1-1
v_call: TRBV13
clone_size: NA
cdr3_nt: TGTGCCAGCAGCTTAGGGACAGGGGGGTGGAACACTGAAGCTTTCTTT
cdr3_aa: CASSLGTGGWNTEAFF

d_call: TRBD1
j_call: TRBJ2-5
v_call: TRBV4-2
clone_size: NA
cdr3_nt: TGTGCCAGCAGCTGGTCCGGGACAGGGGATGAGACCCAGTACTTC
cdr3_aa: CASSWSGTGDETQYF

d_call: TRBD2
j_call: TRBJ2-1
v_call: TRBV4-1
clone_size: NA
cdr3_nt: TGCGCCAGCAGGGACCTAGCGGGGCCCTACAATGAGCAGTTCTTC
cdr3_aa: CASRDLAGPYNEQFF

d_call: NA
j_call: TRBJ1-5
v_call: TRBV6-1
clone_size: NA
cdr3_nt: TGTGCCAGCAGTGAAGACGGGACACCTAGGGCGCCCCAGCATTTT
cdr3_aa: CASSEDGTPRAPQHF

d_call: NA
j_call: TRBJ2-1
v_call: TRBV7-9
clone_size: NA
cdr3_nt: TGTGCCAGCAGCTTACGGGATCTCAATGAGCAGTTCTTC
cdr3_aa: CASSLRDLNEQFF

d_call: TRBD1
j_call: TRBJ1-2
v_call: TRBV3-1/TRBV3-2
clone_size: NA
cdr3_nt: TGTGCCAGCAGACTACAGGGGGCGCAAGGCTACACCTTC
cdr3_aa: CASRLQGAQGYTF

d_call: NA
j_call: TRBJ2-7
v_call: TRBV6-1
clone_size: NA
cdr3_nt: TGTGCCAGCAGTGAAGTTTTTGGAGGCTACGAGCAGTACTTC
cdr3_aa: CASSEVFGGYEQYF

d_call: NA
j_call: TRBJ1-2
v_call: TRBV3-1/TRBV3-2
clone_size: NA
cdr3_nt: TGTGCCAGCAGCCAAGGAGGCGACAGTTCCTACACCTTC
cdr3_aa: CASSQGGDSSYTF